These 21 T cell receptor beta chains were all obtained from the same sample, sequenced in a study of T cells after yellow fever vaccination. TCRdb independently ran MiXCR on the 5' RACE reads; one entry per CDR3 protein. There are about 340,000 distinct CDR3 sequences in the sample; around 4.1% occur only once, and around 24% lies in the top ten. The sequencing here drew on PBMCs, taken 5 days after the yellow fever booster vaccination. The source is a man aged 18-30 years who received the YFV17D yellow fever vaccine.

This clonotype showed up just a few times. The rearrangement uses TRBV7-9 and TRBJ2-7; D gene unclear. Trimming shortened V by 1 base and J by 3 bases, and 7 bases separated the two germline ends. CDR1 and CDR2 from the germline V gene are SEHNR and FQNEAQ (reference sequence). The CDR3 extends over 13 amino acids. CDR3: CASSLGKVYEQYV. The CDR3 DNA is TGTGCCAGCAGCTTAGGAAAGGTCTACGAGCAGTACGTC.

This clonotype was counted only a few times. The V and J genes are TRBV11-2 and TRBJ2-7, with D possibly TRBD2 on 6 matching bases. CDR3 size: 15 residues. Germline CDR1 reads SGHAT; CDR2 reads FQNNGV. Trimming removed 1 base from V and 7 bases from J, with 17 bases in between. The CDR3 protein is CASSLVAGGLGEQYV. As DNA, the CDR3 is TGTGCCAGCAGCTTAGTGGCAGGAGGGTTAGGTGAGCAGTACGTC.

This clonotype was seen many times. V gene TRBV12-3 or TRBV12-4 combines with J gene TRBJ2-1; 9 nucleotides agree with TRBD2. Trimming removed 7 bases from V and 6 bases from J; junction bases left unmatched: 7. The CDR3 contains 14 residues. Here the CDR3 reads CASKVASGVNEQFF. The CDR3 DNA follows: TGTGCCAGCAAAGTCGCTAGCGGGGTCAATGAGCAGTTCTTC.

This chain links TRBV7-3 with TRBJ1-1; TRBD1 aligns across 9 bases. The CDR3 spans 15 residues. CDR1 is SGHTA and CDR2 is FQGTGA in the germline V gene. Unmatched junction bases numbered 5, after V lost 5 bases and J lost 1 base. CDR3 sequence: CASSTTGGTNTEAFF. The DNA of the CDR3 is TGTGCCAGCAGCACGACAGGGGGAACGAACACTGAAGCTTTCTTT.

This clonotype was found a few times. The chain uses TRBV12-3 or TRBV12-4 and TRBJ1-2; no firm D call. The CDR3 sequence is 14 residues long. Trimming shortened V by 2 bases and J by 4 bases, and 11 bases separated the two germline ends. CDR3 DNA sequence: TGTGCCAGCAGTTTACGCCCGGAATTCTATGGCTACACCTTC. This sequence encodes CASSLRPEFYGYTF.

This clonotype occurred many times. The rearrangement links TRBV18 to TRBJ2-1; 12 positions agree with TRBD2. This CDR3 region has 15 residues. Unmatched junction bases numbered 4, after V lost 6 bases and J lost 4 bases. Germline loops: CDR1 KGHSH, CDR2 LQKENI. CDR3 region: CASSQGTSGYNEQFF. The CDR3, as DNA: TGTGCCAGCTCCCAAGGGACTAGCGGGTACAATGAGCAGTTCTTC.

There are many counts of this clonotype. The chain is built from TRBV7-2 and TRBJ1-6, with D maybe TRBD1 (5 bases). The CDR3 contains 16 residues. Germline assignment: CDR1 SGHTA and CDR2 FQGNSA. Trimming shortened V by 0 bases and J by 4 bases, and 10 bases separated the two germline ends. The DNA for the CDR3 is TGTGCCAGCAGCTTAGCGGGGACTCCGTATAATTCACCCCTCCACTTT. It codes for CASSLAGTPYNSPLHF.

The rearrangement uses TRBV5-6 and TRBJ2-5; TRBD2 matches at 7 bases. CDR1 and CDR2 from the germline V gene are SGHDT and YYEEEE. V shed 4 bases and J 7 bases; nucleotides not matched to a gene: 7. The length of the CDR3 is 13 residues. This chain's CDR3 is CASSPITGGTQYF. CDR3 nucleotide sequence: TGTGCCAGCAGCCCGATAACGGGAGGGACCCAGTACTTC.

This clonotype appeared a few times. The chain employs TRBV28 and TRBJ2-3; 12 bases agree with TRBD1. J was trimmed by 3 bases and V by 5 bases; bases with no gene match: 6. Per germline, CDR1 MDHEN and CDR2 SYDVKM. The CDR3 extends over 16 amino acids. CDR3 coding DNA: TGTGCCAGCAGTCCCCGGGACAGGGGGCTGACAGATACGCAGTATTTT. Translated: CASSPRDRGLTDTQYF.

This clonotype has a handful of counts. The chain carries TRBV19 and TRBJ2-3, with 7 bases matching TRBD1. V trimming: 3 bases; J trimming: 1 base; junction bases outside the gene matches: 7. Germline V gives CDR1 LNHDA, CDR2 SQIVND (reference sequence). The CDR3 totals 16 residues. The DNA for the CDR3 is TGTGCCAGTAGTATGGAAAGGACAGGCGGCACAGATACGCAGTATTTT. This gives the protein CASSMERTGGTDTQYF.

The chain joins TRBV5-1 to TRBJ2-7, with 7 nucleotides matching TRBD1. The germline CDR1 and CDR2 sequences are SGHRS and YFSETQ. CDR3 length: 15 residues. V lost 0 bases, J lost 5 bases, and 8 bases stayed unmatched. DNA for the CDR3: TGCGCCAGCAGCTTGGGTGGCAGGGGGTTCGACGAGCAGTACTTC. It translates to CASSLGGRGFDEQYF.

At least ten counts were recorded for this clonotype. This chain uses TRBV7-2 with TRBJ2-1; the D is unclear. V lost 0 bases to trimming and J lost 7 bases, with 16 bases between them. The V gene's germline CDR1 is SGHTA and CDR2 FQGNSA. The CDR3 consists of 16 residues. The CDR3 region is CASSLARLEGENEQFF. Written as DNA, the CDR3 is TGTGCCAGCAGCTTAGCCCGTCTAGAAGGTGAGAATGAGCAGTTCTTC.

There are a few counts of this clonotype. The rearrangement joins TRBV4-3 to TRBJ1-6; 8 nucleotides match TRBD1. V gave up 0 bases and J gave up 6 bases; unmatched junction bases: 7. Germline values: CDR1 LGHNA, CDR2 YSLEER. The CDR3 is made up of 17 amino acids. The CDR3 DNA follows: TGCGCCAGCAGCCAAGAAACAGGGGGGTCTGGTAATTCACCCCTCCACTTT. Translated: CASSQETGGSGNSPLHF.

This clonotype has ten or more counts. This sequence joins TRBV27 and TRBJ2-2, with 9 bases identical to TRBD2. CDR1 is MNHEY, CDR2 SMNVEV, per germline (reference sequence). The CDR3 consists of 14 residues. Unmatched junction bases numbered 2, after V lost 8 bases and J lost 1 base. CDR3 in DNA: TGTGCCAGCGGTAGCGGGGGGAACACCGGGGAGCTGTTTTTT. Protein: CASGSGGNTGELFF.

The chain uses TRBV7-9 and TRBJ1-5; no firm D call. The CDR3 is made up of 12 amino acids. Germline V lookup: CDR1 SEHNR, CDR2 FQNEAQ (reference sequence). V lost 5 bases and J 7 bases, leaving 9 bases between the germline ends. The chain's CDR3 is CASSTDAQPQHF. CDR3 bases: TGTGCCAGCAGCACCGACGCCCAGCCCCAGCATTTT.

In this sample, this clonotype turned up a few times. V and J are TRBV20-1 and TRBJ2-3; the D is unclear. This CDR3 has 14 residues. In germline, CDR1 is DFQATT, CDR2 SNEGSKA (reference sequence). V lost 2 bases and J lost 4, with 13 bases in between. The CDR3 reads CSARWVARADTQYF. In DNA, the CDR3 is TGCAGTGCTAGATGGGTGGCCCGGGCAGATACGCAGTATTTT.

This clonotype came up a few times. The chain uses TRBV20-1 and TRBJ1-5; D may be TRBD1 (6 bases). Germline V gene data show CDR1 as DFQATT and CDR2 as SNEGSKA (reference sequence). V lost 2 bases to trimming and J lost 7 bases, with 12 bases between them. This CDR3 has 13 amino acids. The CDR3 DNA reads as TGCAGTGCTAGACGAGGGGGGAGCCAGCCCCAGCATTTT. Translation: CSARRGGSQPQHF.

This clonotype was counted ten times or more. The rearrangement joins TRBV5-1 to TRBJ2-7, with TRBD1 matching 11 bases. V was clipped by 6 bases and J by 1 base; unmatched bases: 6. CDR1 is SGHRS, CDR2 YFSETQ, per germline. CDR3 length: 15 residues. Written as DNA, the CDR3 is TGCGCCAGCAATGGGGACAGGGGGTTTTCCTACGAGCAGTACTTC. Translating it yields CASNGDRGFSYEQYF.

Many counts were recorded for this clonotype. The chain couples TRBV5-1 to TRBJ2-5; D may be TRBD1 (7 bases). Germline V CDR1 and CDR2: SGHRS, YFSETQ. The CDR3 is made up of 15 amino acids. The V and J ends lost 10 bases and 3 bases respectively, with 22 bases between them. The CDR3 DNA is TGCGCCTGCCGGACAGGTTCGGGGGTCAAAGAGACCCAGTACTTC. It yields the protein CACRTGSGVKETQYF.

This chain connects TRBV12-3 or TRBV12-4 to TRBJ2-1; perhaps TRBD2 as D (6 bases). Trimming left V 6 bases short and J 13 bases short, with 19 bases between. This CDR3 comprises 13 residues. The CDR3 region has the DNA TGTGCCAGCAGCACAGAGGGACTTCCACGCCAGTTCTTC. Translated, it gives CASSTEGLPRQFF.

CDR3 residues: CASSRQQGSYEQYV. The CDR3 nucleotides read TGTGCCAGCAGCAGACAACAGGGATCCTACGAGCAGTACGTC. This chain joins TRBV7-9 and TRBJ2-7; maybe TRBD1 (6 bases). V dropped 5 bases and J dropped 1 base, with 12 bases sitting between them. The germline V gene encodes CDR1 SEHNR and CDR2 FQNEAQ (reference sequence). CDR3 length: 14 amino acids.